This T cell receptor (beta chain) was found in a study of blood T cell repertoires in COVID-19. TCRdb keeps only in-frame clones here, not all; method: immunoSEQ multiplex PCR. The sample gives around 230,000 clones, roughly 90% of which show up once; roughly 4% is in the top ten. This clone was observed a single time. Germline assignment: CDR1 WNHNN and CDR2 SYGVQD (reference sequence). V was pared by 0 bases and J by 3 bases, with 11 bases between. This CDR3 has 15 amino acids. The chain has TRBV10-1 and TRBJ1-2; D call uncertain. The TCR originated in a young woman with acute COVID-19. The sequencing sample was made of PBMCs or T cells enriched from blood (not recorded which). CDR3 loop: CASSESDSRDYGYTF. The CDR3 DNA reads TGCGCCAGCAGTGAGTCAGACTCCCGGGACTATGGCTACACCTTC.